This entry concerns a single T cell receptor (beta chain). This CDR3 has 17 amino acids. Germline V gene lookup returns CDR1 SGHDT and CDR2 YYEEEE. V lost 0 bases and J lost 1; bases outside the gene matches: 7. The data derive from a study of blood T cell repertoires in COVID-19. The wider study: The United States, Italy and Spain provided the acute and convalescent COVID-19 samples. Sample material is recorded as cDNA or gDNA derived from T cells, B-cell-depleted T cells, or PBMCs.

How the authors handled the data: Counts of nucleated cells, estimated from reference gene primer amplification, were obtained. The assay was immunoSEQ multiplex PCR, and TCRdb's table has in-frame clones only and misses some. D and trimming were read from the DNA, whereas the V and J calls and clone size are those reported in that table. The sample includes approximately 74,000 clones, roughly 90% of them seen just once. This TCR derives from a man aged 70-80 years with acute or convalescent COVID-19. Source material: peripheral blood. The chain links TRBV5-6 to TRBJ2-5, with 9 bases that match TRBD2. The CDR3 region is CASSLGGSGGTQETQYF. The CDR3 DNA is TGTGCCAGCAGCTTGGGTGGTAGCGGGGGAACCCAAGAGACCCAGTACTTC.